These 27 T cell receptor beta chains were sequenced from one sample in a study of CD8+CD57+ T cells in acquired aplastic anemia. For sequencing, patients were chosen who had shown expansion of CD8+CD57+ cells by flow cytometry. The template for TCR beta VDJ and CDR3 sequence profiling was genomic DNA. MiXCR, run by TCRdb on the reads, gives a single entry per CDR3 protein. Of 200,000 or so distinct CDR3 sequences listed, about half are singletons. Sequencing was performed on sorted CD4+, CD8+, or CD8+CD57+ T cells (not recorded which) from PBMCs. These receptors were collected from a human donor with aplastic anemia.

In this sample, this clonotype turned up many times. The V call is TRBV2, the J call TRBJ1-2, with D unclear. Per germline, CDR1 SNHLY and CDR2 FYNNEI. Deletions cut 4 bases from V and 4 bases from J, with 13 bases between. The CDR3 runs to 14 residues. CDR3 sequence (DNA): TGTGCCAGCAGTGCCCTACCGGGGATCTATGGCTACACCTTC. It codes for CASSALPGIYGYTF.

Only a few counts were recorded for this clonotype. The rearrangement uses TRBV7-3 and TRBJ1-3, with D possibly matching TRBD1 (5 bases). V was shortened by 1 base and J by 7 bases, with 8 bases between the two germline ends. The CDR3 runs to 13 residues. Looked up from germline, CDR1 is SGHTA and CDR2 is FQGTGA. CDR3 loop: CASSLSGGNTIYF. CDR3 DNA: TGTGCCAGCAGCTTAAGCGGGGGGAACACCATATATTTT. The whole variable domain, remainder taken from reference TRBV7-3 and TRBJ1-3, is GAGVSQTPSNKVTEKGKYVELRCDPISGHTALYWYRQSLGQGPEFLIYFQGTGAADDSGLPNDRFFAVRPEGSVSTLKIQRTERGDSAVYLCASSLSGGNTIYFGEGSWLTVV.

This rearrangement joins TRBV28 to TRBJ1-5; maybe TRBD1 (5 bases). V lost 4 bases and J 3 bases, leaving 10 bases between the germline ends. This CDR3 has 14 residues. Per the germline V gene, CDR1 is MDHEN and CDR2 is SYDVKM. The CDR3 loop reads CASSSWGNNQPQHF. The CDR3 DNA follows: TGTGCCAGCAGTTCCTGGGGGAACAATCAGCCCCAGCATTTT.

This clonotype was detected ten times or more. The chain is built from TRBV6-5 and TRBJ1-1; D gene ambiguous. This CDR3 is 13 amino acids long. Germline V CDR1 and CDR2: MNHEY, SVGAGI. Trimming removed 6 bases at V and 1 base at J, with 9 bases between. This CDR3 is CASRRTANTEAFF. DNA for the CDR3: TGTGCCAGCAGACGAACAGCGAACACTGAAGCTTTCTTT.

This clonotype was observed a single time. This chain connects TRBV14 to TRBJ1-6; 9 bases map to TRBD1. The CDR3 totals 15 residues. The junction had 1 base not matched to a gene; V was cut back by 1 base and J by 6 bases. The germline gives CDR1 SGHDN, CDR2 FVKESK. In DNA form, the CDR3 reads TGTGCCAGCAGCCAAGTGGACAGGGGTAATTCACCCCTCCACTTT. Translating gives CASSQVDRGNSPLHF.

This clonotype was recorded at least ten times. The chain joins TRBV20-1 to TRBJ2-3, with 7 bases lining up with TRBD1. CDR3 length: 14 amino acids. J was trimmed by 0 bases and V by 5 bases; bases with no gene match: 5. The germline V gene has CDR1 DFQATT and CDR2 SNEGSKA (reference sequence). CDR3 sequence reads: CSARQGTSTDTQYF. In DNA, the CDR3 is TGCAGTGCTCGACAGGGAACTAGCACAGATACGCAGTATTTT.

The chain combines TRBV12-3 or TRBV12-4 with TRBJ2-7; 7 bases agree with TRBD1. The CDR3 is 15 amino acids. The V segment lost 2 bases and the J segment 4 bases; nucleotides outside the gene matches: 8. The CDR3 region has the DNA TGTGCCAGCAGTTTATCTCTTGGGACAGCGTACGAGCAGTACTTC. Amino acids: CASSLSLGTAYEQYF.

J is TRBJ2-3 and V is TRBV12-3 or TRBV12-4; 13 bases match TRBD2. CDR3 size: 15 residues. Unmatched junction bases numbered 8, after V lost 5 bases and J lost 9 bases. The CDR3 region has the DNA TGTGCCAGCAGTCCTGGACTAGCGGGGGTGGGGACGCAGTATTTT. This gives the protein CASSPGLAGVGTQYF.

CDR3 loop: CSVGENYGYTF. The CDR3 nucleotides read TGCAGCGTGGGTGAGAACTATGGCTACACCTTC. This chain connects TRBV29-1 to TRBJ1-2; D is ambiguous. The CDR3 consists of 11 residues. With 6 bases removed from V and 2 bases from J, the gap between germline ends came to 7 bases. CDR1 is SQVTM, CDR2 ANQGSEA, per germline. The full variable domain, with the rest looked up from reference TRBV29-1 and TRBJ1-2, is SAVISQKPSRDICQRGTSLTIQCQVDSQVTMMFWYRQQPGQSLTLIATANQGSEATYESGFVIDKFPISRPNLTFSTLTVSNMSPEDSSIYLCSVGENYGYTFGSGTRLTVV.

In its sample, this clonotype was seen many times. The chain joins TRBV20-1 to TRBJ1-5; D remains ambiguous. V was clipped by 3 bases and J by 8 bases, with 14 bases between them. The germline V gene has CDR1 DFQATT and CDR2 SNEGSKA (reference sequence). CDR3 length: 13 residues. The CDR3 DNA follows: TGCAGTGCTAGCCCACCCAAAAGTAAGCCCCAGCATTTT. Translation gives CSASPPKSKPQHF.

The V and J genes are TRBV3-1 and TRBJ2-2; 8 bases map to TRBD1. This CDR3 contains 16 residues. Germline V gene data show CDR1 as LGHDT and CDR2 as YNNKEL (reference sequence). The ends lost 6 bases at V and 1 base at J; junction bases unmatched: 7. CDR3 sequence: CASSPQGAVNTGELFF. Here the CDR3 DNA reads TGTGCCAGCAGTCCTCAGGGGGCAGTGAACACCGGGGAGCTGTTTTTT.

The J gene is TRBJ2-7, the V gene TRBV19, with a weak D call TRBD2 (5 bases). The CDR3 consists of 14 residues. Trimming shortened V by 9 bases and J by 2 bases, and 17 bases separated the two germline ends. CDR1 and CDR2 (germline): LNHDA, SQIVND (reference sequence). The CDR3 DNA follows: TGTGCCAGCAGTTTATCGGGAAGCGCCTACGAGCAGTACTTC. Translation: CASSLSGSAYEQYF.

This chain links TRBV20-1 with TRBJ1-4; TRBD1 is a possible D gene (5 bases). The CDR3 length is 12 residues. The V gene's germline CDR1 is DFQATT and CDR2 SNEGSKA (reference sequence). The V end was cut by 3 bases, the J end by 5 bases, with 7 bases between. The CDR3 loop reads CSASPGNEKLFF. DNA of the CDR3: TGCAGTGCTAGCCCAGGGAATGAAAAACTGTTTTTT.

A remark on this clonotype: A read error may account for a junction end that differs from germline. V and J are TRBV2 and TRBJ2-5, with TRBD1 matching 7 bases. The CDR3 has 16 amino acids. In germline, CDR1 is SNHLY, CDR2 FYNNEI. The CDR3 protein is CATSDPRTGTGETQYF. The CDR3 DNA follows: TGTGCCACCAGTGATCCACGGACAGGCACCGGCGAGACCCAGTACTTC.

This clonotype was seen at least ten times. The chain couples TRBV15 to TRBJ2-7, with TRBD1 identical over 9 bases. Germline loops: CDR1 LNHNV, CDR2 YYDKDF (reference sequence). V shed 3 bases, J shed 0 bases, and the junction held 6 bases outside the gene matches. The CDR3 is 16 amino acids. CDR3 in amino acids: CATSRAGQGRSYEQYF. The DNA of the CDR3 is TGTGCCACCAGCAGGGCCGGACAGGGGCGCTCCTACGAGCAGTACTTC.

The chain links TRBV7-6 to TRBJ2-7, with TRBD1 matching over 7 bases. The CDR3 has 13 residues. J gave up 6 bases and V 3 bases, and 5 bases lay outside the gene matches. Germline-derived CDR1 and CDR2 are SGHVS and FNYEAQ. The CDR3, as DNA: TGTGCCAGCAGCTTCCGGGCAGGGGGCGAGCAGTACTTC. It codes for CASSFRAGGEQYF. Complete variable domain (other parts from reference TRBV7-6 and TRBJ2-7): GAGVSQSPRYKVTKRGQDVALRCDPISGHVSLYWYRQALGQGPEFLTYFNYEAQQDKSGLPNDRFSAERPEGSISTLTIQRTEQRDSAMYRCASSFRAGGEQYFGPGTRLTVT.

The table lists this clonotype with a few counts. This sequence may be a read error, since a much larger clone differs from it by one base. This rearrangement joins TRBV6-5 to TRBJ1-2, with 7 bases lining up with TRBD1. V was pared by 5 bases and J by 8 bases, with 2 bases of the junction left unmatched. The CDR3 length is 11 residues. Germline V gene sequence: CDR1 MNHEY, CDR2 SVGAGI. In DNA, the CDR3 is TGTGCCAGCAGTCCCAGGGGGGGCTACACCTTC. Its translation: CASSPRGGYTF.

The CDR3 coding sequence is TGTGCCATCAGCCCTGAGGACAGATTCTATGGCTACACCTTC. It yields the protein CAISPEDRFYGYTF. This chain joins TRBV10-3 and TRBJ1-2, with D perhaps matching TRBD1 (6 bases). The CDR3 consists of 14 residues. Germline V gene sequence: CDR1 ENHRY, CDR2 SYGVKD. The germline V and J ends were trimmed by 6 bases and 4 bases, with 15 bases remaining between them.

The chain has TRBV10-3 and TRBJ2-7, with D possibly being TRBD2 (5 bases). V was pared by 7 bases and J by 1 base, with 11 bases between. The CDR3 is 13 amino acids. CDR1 and CDR2 from the germline V gene are ENHRY and SYGVKD. CDR3 sequence: CAINERGSYEQYF. In DNA form, the CDR3 reads TGTGCCATCAACGAACGGGGATCCTACGAGCAGTACTTC.

This clonotype was detected only a few times. DNA for the CDR3: TGTGCCAGCTCGCTACCCTCCCTGCCCCTCCACTTT. It is translated as CASSLPSLPLHF. This sequence joins TRBV6-1 and TRBJ1-6; D not certain. The CDR3 consists of 12 residues. Deletions cut 8 bases from V and 13 bases from J, with 15 bases between. Germline loops: CDR1 MNHNS, CDR2 SASEGT.

This chain uses TRBV10-3 with TRBJ1-3; TRBD1 might be the D (5 bases). Germline assignment: CDR1 ENHRY and CDR2 SYGVKD. Trimming cost V 7 bases and J 7 bases, with 8 bases left between them. The length of the CDR3 is 11 residues. This CDR3 is CAITSGNTIYF. The CDR3 nucleotides read TGTGCCATCACTTCAGGGAACACCATATATTTT.

The chain uses TRBV5-1 and TRBJ1-1; possibly TRBD1 for D (5 bases). Trimming took 2 bases from V and 6 from J, leaving 8 bases between them. CDR3 length equals 12 residues. Germline CDR1 and CDR2: SGHRS and YFSETQ. CDR3 nucleotide sequence: TGCGCCAGCAGCTTATCGGGACCTGAAGCTTTCTTT. It yields the protein CASSLSGPEAFF.

This clonotype was found many times. The chain couples TRBV20-1 to TRBJ1-1; D is ambiguous. V was trimmed by 8 bases and J by 1 base, leaving 11 bases between them. CDR1 is DFQATT and CDR2 is SNEGSKA in the germline V gene (reference sequence). This CDR3 has 12 residues. CDR3 DNA sequence: TGCAGTCCCGCCCCCACGAACACTGAAGCTTTCTTT. This encodes CSPAPTNTEAFF.

DNA of the CDR3: TGTGCCAGCAGCCCGAGTAATAACTATGGCTACACCTTC. Translation: CASSPSNNYGYTF. The chain carries TRBV28 and TRBJ1-2; D gene ambiguous. Germline CDR1 MDHEN, CDR2 SYDVKM. V was trimmed by 6 bases and J by 1 base, leaving 9 bases between them. The CDR3 consists of 13 residues.

This clonotype was counted many times. The genes are TRBV5-1 and TRBJ2-3; 7 bases are shared with TRBD1. In germline, CDR1 is SGHRS, CDR2 YFSETQ. This CDR3 region has 14 residues. V shed 2 bases and J 4 bases; nucleotides not matched to a gene: 4. This CDR3 is CASSFSTGADTQYF. The CDR3 DNA reads TGCGCCAGCAGCTTCTCAACAGGGGCAGATACGCAGTATTTT. The variable domain in full, with the rest retrieved from reference TRBV5-1 and TRBJ2-3, is KAGVTQTPRYLIKTRGQQVTLSCSPISGHRSVSWYQQTPGQGLQFLFEYFSETQRNKGNFPGRFSGRQFSNSRSEMNVSTLELGDSALYLCASSFSTGADTQYFGPGTRLTVL.

As to this clonotype: A clone one base away is much larger, so this may be a read error. The chain employs TRBV3-1 and TRBJ2-3; D may be TRBD2 (5 bases). The CDR3 spans 15 residues. Per germline, CDR1 LGHDT and CDR2 YNNKEL (reference sequence). This chain's CDR3 is CASGQDRRGTDTQYF. CDR3 coding DNA: TGTGCCAGCGGCCAAGATAGACGGGGAACAGATACGCAGTATTTT.

This clonotype was seen at least ten times. This chain joins TRBV4-1 and TRBJ1-1, with unresolved D. Trimming took off 8 bases at V and 1 base at J, with 8 bases between the two ends. Germline CDR1 is MGHRA and CDR2 is YSYEKL. The CDR3 has 12 amino acids. This chain's CDR3 is CASRRGNTEAFF. Here the CDR3 DNA reads TGCGCCAGCCGACGAGGGAACACTGAAGCTTTCTTT.